This entry lists 19 T cell receptor beta chains sequenced from one sample in a study of T cell changes during pregnancy in multiple sclerosis. Profiling relied on immunoSEQ multiplex PCR, and the TCRdb table lists in-frame clones only, not all of them. The sample lists more than 14,000 clones; approximately 86% were seen once. Sequencing was performed on CD8+ T cells from peripheral blood mononuclear cells, taken in the first trimester of pregnancy. The origin of the receptors is a female donor with multiple sclerosis, enrolled in a pregnancy study.

The gene calls are TRBV27 and TRBJ2-1, with a possible D match to TRBD1 (6 bases). Germline CDR1 is MNHEY and CDR2 is SMNVEV (reference sequence). The CDR3 is made up of 13 amino acids. The ends were cut back, 6 bases at V and 10 bases at J, with 16 bases in the middle. CDR3 in DNA: TGTGCCAGCAGACCTGCAGGGGTTCGGGAGCAGTTCTTC. Protein product: CASRPAGVREQFF.

This clone was picked up one time. The genes are TRBV5-4 and TRBJ1-2; D not resolved. The ends were cut back, 4 bases at V and 4 bases at J, with 23 bases in the middle. Germline CDR1 and CDR2: SGHNT and YYREEE (reference sequence). The CDR3 contains 17 residues. Here the CDR3 reads CASSHRSTGVPPYGYTF. The CDR3 bases are TGTGCCAGCAGCCACCGATCAACCGGGGTACCCCCCTATGGCTACACCTTC.

The CDR3 DNA is TGTGCCAGCAGCCCACATTCGGGGAACACTGAAGCTTTCTTT. As protein: CASSPHSGNTEAFF. V is TRBV13 and J is TRBJ1-1; D is undetermined. This CDR3 is 14 amino acids long. V was clipped by 5 bases and J by 1 base, with 11 bases between them. Germline assignment: CDR1 PRHDT and CDR2 FYEKMQ (reference sequence).

V and J are TRBV10-2 and TRBJ2-2; tentatively, D is TRBD2 (5 bases). CDR3 length: 18 residues. Germline V gene sequence: CDR1 WSHSY, CDR2 SAAADI. V shed 3 bases and J shed 3 bases, with 20 bases lying between them. This chain's CDR3 is CASSELLLGGVDTGELFF. In DNA, the CDR3 is TGCGCCAGCAGTGAACTGCTACTAGGAGGCGTCGACACCGGGGAGCTGTTTTTT.

The chain has TRBV7-9 and TRBJ2-1; TRBD2 agrees at 9 bases. The CDR3 has 17 residues. Germline V lookup: CDR1 SEHNR, CDR2 FQNEAQ (reference sequence). V dropped 1 base and J dropped 4; count of bases not matched to a gene: 8. CDR3 protein: CASSLGLAGSLYNEQFF. CDR3 DNA sequence: TGTGCCAGCAGCTTAGGGCTAGCGGGGAGTCTATACAATGAGCAGTTCTTC.

The chain carries TRBV27 and TRBJ2-1, with D possibly matching TRBD1 (6 bases). Germline V CDR1 and CDR2: MNHEY, SMNVEV (reference sequence). Trimming took 1 base from V and 10 from J, leaving 11 bases between them. CDR3 length equals 13 residues. The CDR3 loop is CASSLFSGDEQFF. CDR3 DNA sequence: TGTGCCAGCAGTTTATTTTCAGGGGACGAGCAGTTCTTC.

The CDR3: CASSPGDGTETQYF. DNA of the CDR3: TGTGCCAGCAGCCCGGGAGACGGAACGGAGACCCAGTACTTC. The chain combines TRBV5-8 with TRBJ2-5, with D perhaps matching TRBD2 (6 bases). Germline V CDR1 and CDR2: SGHTS, YDEGEE. With 4 bases removed from V and 5 bases from J, the gap between germline ends came to 15 bases. The CDR3 contains 14 residues.

The V and J genes are TRBV9 and TRBJ2-2; 9 bases match TRBD1. Trimming took 0 bases from V and 3 from J; bases not matched to a gene: 3. The CDR3 runs 16 residues. The V gene's germline CDR1 is SGDLS and CDR2 YYNGEE. The CDR3 DNA is TGTGCCAGCAGCGTAGCTCGGACAGGGGACACCGGGGAGCTGTTTTTT. Protein sequence: CASSVARTGDTGELFF.

V is TRBV7-6 and J is TRBJ2-5, with 7 bases fitting TRBD2. V dropped 3 bases and J dropped 1; count of bases not matched to a gene: 5. The germline V gene has CDR1 SGHVS and CDR2 FNYEAQ. The CDR3 runs 15 residues. The DNA for the CDR3 is TGTGCCAGCAGCTTGCTAGCGGTGTCCCAAGAGACCCAGTACTTC. It encodes CASSLLAVSQETQYF.

The chain links TRBV7-6 to TRBJ2-7; no definite D call. This CDR3 is built from 14 residues. V lost 0 bases and J 0 bases, leaving 6 bases between the germline ends. The germline gives CDR1 SGHVS, CDR2 FNYEAQ. This chain's CDR3 is CASSLAPSSYEQYF. In DNA form, the CDR3 reads TGTGCCAGCAGCTTAGCTCCCTCCTCCTACGAGCAGTACTTC.

The chain combines TRBV2 with TRBJ2-1; TRBD2 agrees at 15 bases. Trimming cost V 6 bases and J 6 bases; bases outside gene matches: 3. The CDR3 is made up of 15 amino acids. The V gene's germline CDR1 is SNHLY and CDR2 FYNNEI. The CDR3: CASRVGLAGGNEQFF. The CDR3 DNA reads TGTGCCAGCAGGGTGGGACTAGCGGGAGGCAATGAGCAGTTCTTC.

V is TRBV15 and J is TRBJ2-1; D perhaps matches TRBD1 (6 bases). The germline CDR1 and CDR2 sequences are LNHNV and YYDKDF (reference sequence). This CDR3 comprises 15 residues. Trimming removed 4 bases at V and 4 bases at J, with 14 bases between. The CDR3 here is CATSTVGAAYNEQFF. CDR3 bases: TGTGCCACCAGCACAGTGGGGGCTGCTTACAATGAGCAGTTCTTC. The entire variable domain, with the rest obtained from reference TRBV15 and TRBJ2-1, is as follows: DAMVIQNPRYQVTQFGKPVTLSCSQTLNHNVMYWYQQKSSQAPKLLFHYYDKDFNNEADTPDNFQSRRPNTSFCFLDIRSPGLGDTAMYLCATSTVGAAYNEQFFGPGTRLTVL.

The count of this clone is one. The chain joins TRBV6-6 to TRBJ1-5; D unresolved. Deletions cut 8 bases from V and 4 bases from J, with 6 bases between. The CDR3 loop spans 11 amino acids. The germline CDR1 and CDR2 sequences are MNHNY and SVGAGI (reference sequence). In DNA form, the CDR3 reads TGTGCCAGCGGGCCAAATCAGCCCCAGCATTTT. Its translation is CASGPNQPQHF.

The genes are TRBV5-6 and TRBJ1-2; D remains ambiguous. Germline V gives CDR1 SGHDT, CDR2 YYEEEE. Trimming took 0 bases from V and 2 from J, leaving 14 bases between them. This CDR3 comprises 16 residues. The CDR3 loop is CASSLGSPRSNYGYTF. The DNA for the CDR3 is TGTGCCAGCAGCTTGGGATCTCCTCGGTCAAACTATGGCTACACCTTC.

This chain links TRBV29-1 with TRBJ2-1, with D possibly TRBD2 on 5 matching bases. Germline CDR1 SQVTM, CDR2 ANQGSEA. V was shortened by 7 bases and J by 8 bases, with 12 bases between the two germline ends. The CDR3 covers 11 residues. CDR3 nucleotides: TGCAGCGATGCAAGCGGCTATGAGCAGTTCTTC. Its protein is CSDASGYEQFF.

This clone was seen a single time. V and J are TRBV9 and TRBJ2-1; TRBD2 is a possible D gene (6 bases). This CDR3 contains 16 residues. CDR1 is SGDLS, CDR2 YYNGEE, per germline. Trimming removed 3 bases at V and 9 bases at J, with 22 bases between. The CDR3 region is CASSGAGTSSMREQFF. The CDR3 nucleotides are TGTGCCAGCAGCGGAGCCGGGACTTCGTCGATGCGTGAGCAGTTCTTC. Looking up the rest from reference TRBV9 and TRBJ2-1 gives the full variable domain: DSGVTQTPKHLITATGQRVTLRCSPRSGDLSVYWYQQSLDQGLQFLIQYYNGEERAKGNILERFSAQQFPDLHSELNLSSLELGDSALYFCASSGAGTSSMREQFFGPGTRLTVL.

The chain links TRBV10-3 to TRBJ2-7; no clear D. CDR3 length: 9 residues. Germline V gene data show CDR1 as ENHRY and CDR2 as SYGVKD. V dropped 11 bases and J dropped 2 bases, with 4 bases sitting between them. For the CDR3, the DNA is TGTGCCCAAACCTACGAGCAGTACTTC. It codes for CAQTYEQYF.

This chain joins TRBV11-2 and TRBJ2-1; 9 nucleotides agree with TRBD1. Germline CDR1 SGHAT, CDR2 FQNNGV. The ends lost 5 bases at V and 6 bases at J; junction bases unmatched: 20. The CDR3 is 19 residues long. The CDR3 spells CASSPRPRPGQGRSNEQFF. The CDR3 DNA is TGTGCCAGCAGCCCGCGACCGCGTCCGGGACAGGGACGTAGCAATGAGCAGTTCTTC.

The J gene is TRBJ1-1, the V gene TRBV6-5; tentatively, D is TRBD1 (6 bases). This CDR3 comprises 16 residues. The V gene lost 2 bases and the J gene lost 5 bases, with 18 bases spanning the gap. Germline values: CDR1 MNHEY, CDR2 SVGAGI. The CDR3: CASSYPYPTGKTEAFF. Here the CDR3 DNA reads TGTGCCAGCAGTTACCCCTACCCGACAGGAAAAACTGAAGCTTTCTTT.